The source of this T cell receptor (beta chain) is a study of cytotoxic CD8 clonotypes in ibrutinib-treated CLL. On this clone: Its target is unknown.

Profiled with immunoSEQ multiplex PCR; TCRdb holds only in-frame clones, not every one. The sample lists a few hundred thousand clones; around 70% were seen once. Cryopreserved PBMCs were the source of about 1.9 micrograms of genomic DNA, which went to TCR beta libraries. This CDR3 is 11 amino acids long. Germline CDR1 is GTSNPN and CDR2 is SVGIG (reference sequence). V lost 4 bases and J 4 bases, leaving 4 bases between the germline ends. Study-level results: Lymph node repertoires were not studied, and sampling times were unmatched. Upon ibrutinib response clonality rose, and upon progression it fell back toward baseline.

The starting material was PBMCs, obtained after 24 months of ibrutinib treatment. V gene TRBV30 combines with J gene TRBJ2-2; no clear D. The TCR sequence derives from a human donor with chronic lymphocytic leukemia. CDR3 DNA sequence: TGTGCCTGGAATCCCACCGGGGAGCTGTTTTTT. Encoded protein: CAWNPTGELFF.